These T cell receptor beta chains were read from a single sample in a study of beta chain features in type 1 diabetes. Libraries were prepared by immunoSEQ multiplex PCR; TCRdb keeps only in-frame clonotypes and omits some of them. This sample has about 930,000 clones; 15% to 20% occur once, and the top ten carry 0.02% to 0.025%. The material sequenced was naive CD4+ T cells from blood. The receptor source for this set is a young woman in good health. Each CDR3 is given with its conserved first and last residue. The D gene is left open where the match is weak. Clone size is not always given. Where it is, it says once, few, many or a class for expanded clones.

J	D	V	size	DNA	CDR3
TRBJ2-1	TRBD2	TRBV27	.	TGTGCCAGCAGTTTAATAAGCGGGAGGTCCTTCAATGAGCAGTTCTTC	CASSLISGRSFNEQFF
TRBJ2-1	TRBD2	TRBV7-3	few	TGTGCCAGCAGTAGCGGGAGGGCATCCTACAATGAGCAGTTCTTC	CASSSGRASYNEQFF
TRBJ2-7	TRBD1	TRBV19	few	TGTGCCAGTACAAGGGGACAGGGGTTCCACGAGCAGTACTTC	CASTRGQGFHEQYF
TRBJ2-7	.	TRBV28	few	TGTGCCAGCAGCAGAGGACGGAACGAGCAGTACTTC	CASSRGRNEQYF
TRBJ2-2	.	TRBV4-1	few	TGCGCCAGCAGCTACCTCACCGGGGAGCTGTTTTTT	CASSYLTGELFF
TRBJ2-2	TRBD1	TRBV6-5	.	TGTGCCAGCAGGAGGGACAGCTTGAACACCGGGGAGCTGTTTTTT	CASRRDSLNTGELFF
TRBJ2-2	.	TRBV4-3	few	TGCGCCAGCAGCCAAATAGGGAAAAACACCGGGGAGCTGTTTTTT	CASSQIGKNTGELFF
TRBJ2-7	TRBD2	TRBV5-4	.	TGTGCCAGCAGCAACATAGCGGGAGGTTTGCTCGAGCAGTACTTC	CASSNIAGGLLEQYF
TRBJ2-2	.	TRBV9	.	TGTGCCAGCAGCGTAGGTGGACCTCTGACCGGGGAGCTGTTTTTT	CASSVGGPLTGELFF
TRBJ2-5	.	TRBV15	few	TGTGCCACCAGCAGAGCGGTGGCAGAGACCCAGTACTTC	CATSRAVAETQYF
TRBJ2-5	.	TRBV21-1	few	TGTGCCAGCAGCAAAGCGCCTAGCGGAGAAGAGACCCAGTACTTC	CASSKAPSGEETQYF
TRBJ2-3	.	TRBV7-9	few	TGTGCCAGCAGCCCGCGTCTACGGTGGGGGAGCACAGATACGCAGTATTTT	CASSPRLRWGSTDTQYF
TRBJ1-5	TRBD1	TRBV27	few	TGTGCCAGCCGATTCGAGGGGGCAGGTCAGCCCCAGCATTTT	CASRFEGAGQPQHF
TRBJ1-5	.	TRBV7-8	.	TGTGCCAGCAGCTTAGGTTGGGGTGTAGACAATCAGCCCCAGCATTTT	CASSLGWGVDNQPQHF
TRBJ2-1	TRBD2	TRBV5-1	few	TGCGCCAGCAGCGCCATCGCTAGCGGGAGGGCTGGAAATGAGCAGTTCTTC	CASSAIASGRAGNEQFF
TRBJ2-5	.	TRBV4-3	few	TGCGCCAGCAGTCAAAATCAAGAGACCCAGTACTTC	CASSQNQETQYF
TRBJ2-7	TRBD1	TRBV5-4	.	TGTGCCAGCAGCTTGGGCGGGACAGGGCCCTCCGAGCAGTACTTC	CASSLGGTGPSEQYF
TRBJ2-5	TRBD2	TRBV7-2	few	TGTGCCAGCAGCGAGAGGGGCGGGAGGTTCGAGACCCAGTACTTC	CASSERGGRFETQYF
TRBJ2-3	.	TRBV11-2	.	TGTGCCAGCAGCTTAGAGACCACAGATACGCAGTATTTT	CASSLETTDTQYF
TRBJ2-1	.	TRBV10-3	.	TGTGCCATCAGATTAGCAGGGAGCTCCTACAATGAGCAGTTCTTC	CAIRLAGSSYNEQFF
TRBJ2-7	.	TRBV15	.	TGTGCCACCAGCAGAGGCTTAGACAGGTACGAGCAGTACTTC	CATSRGLDRYEQYF
TRBJ1-1	.	TRBV29-1	few	TGCAGCGTTGTCACAGTCGAAGCTTTCTTT	CSVVTVEAFF
TRBJ2-3	.	TRBV28	.	TGTGCCAGCAGCTTCTTGGGAGATACGCAGTATTTT	CASSFLGDTQYF
TRBJ2-7	.	TRBV2	few	TGTGCCAGCAAACAAAGGGCTCAAAGCTACGAGCAGTACTTC	CASKQRAQSYEQYF
TRBJ2-7	TRBD1	TRBV19	.	TGTGCCAGTAGTATGGGCGACAGGGCTTACGAGCAGTACTTC	CASSMGDRAYEQYF
TRBJ2-5	.	TRBV11-2	few	TGTGCCAGCAGCTCCGGAGAGACCCAGTACTTC	CASSSGETQYF
TRBJ2-2	.	TRBV27	.	TGTGCCAGCAGTTCCATTAACACCGGGGAGCTGTTTTTT	CASSSINTGELFF
TRBJ2-5	.	TRBV5-6	few	TGTGCCAGCAGCTCCCCCTACAGGGAGCTGTGGCAAGAGACCCAGTACTTC	CASSSPYRELWQETQYF
TRBJ2-7	TRBD1	TRBV29-1	.	TGCAGCGTTGGGGTGACAGGGGATTACGAGCAGTACTTC	CSVGVTGDYEQYF
TRBJ1-1	TRBD1	TRBV28	few	TGTGCCAGCAGTGCGCCAAACAGGGGTAACACTGAAGCTTTCTTT	CASSAPNRGNTEAFF
TRBJ2-7	TRBD2	TRBV5-4	.	TGTGCCAGCAGACCGGGACTAGCGGGAGGGCCTTCCTACGAGCAGTACTTC	CASRPGLAGGPSYEQYF
TRBJ2-4	.	TRBV7-9	many	TGTGCCAGCAGCGGACAGACCCCGTACATTCAGTACTTC	CASSGQTPYIQYF
TRBJ1-1	.	TRBV7-2	.	TGTGCCAGCAGCCCCCGAGGGACTTTCAACACTGAAGCTTTCTTT	CASSPRGTFNTEAFF
TRBJ1-5	.	TRBV18	.	TGTGCCAGCTCACTGGCTCAGGGGAGCTCCCTTCAGCCCCAGCATTTT	CASSLAQGSSLQPQHF
TRBJ1-1	.	TRBV6-6	.	TGTGCCAGCAGTATCGTCATTGACACTGAAGCTTTCTTT	CASSIVIDTEAFF
TRBJ2-3	.	TRBV11-2	.	TGTGCCAGCAGCCAACTAGCCCAATTCACAGATACGCAGTATTTT	CASSQLAQFTDTQYF
TRBJ2-3	TRBD2	TRBV5-1	few	TGCGCCAGCAGCCCGGGGACTAGCATTGTTAATACGCAGTATTTT	CASSPGTSIVNTQYF
TRBJ1-5	.	TRBV28	.	TGTGCCAGCGTCTTAAGGCTTAATCAGCCCCAGCATTTT	CASVLRLNQPQHF
TRBJ2-4	TRBD1	TRBV7-9	few	TGTGCCAGCAGCTTCGGACAGGGAGAAAACATTCAGTACTTC	CASSFGQGENIQYF
TRBJ2-4	TRBD2	TRBV4-2	few	TGTGCCAGCAGCCAAGAGGTTACTAGCGGGAGGACCCCCGGAGCCAAAAACATTCAGTACTTC	CASSQEVTSGRTPGAKNIQYF
TRBJ2-7	TRBD2	TRBV29-1	few	TGCAGCGCCCGGGGGGATCCCTACGGGGAGCAGTACTTC	CSARGDPYGEQYF
TRBJ2-5	.	TRBV18	few	TGTGCCAGCTCACCGACGGAGGAGGGAGTGGAGACCCAGTACTTC	CASSPTEEGVETQYF
TRBJ2-7	TRBD1	TRBV5-6	.	TGTGCCAGCAGCCCGACGACAGGGGTAGGTTACGAGCAGTACTTC	CASSPTTGVGYEQYF
TRBJ2-3	.	TRBV29-1	few	TGCAGCGTTGTGGATAATACGCAGTATTTT	CSVVDNTQYF
TRBJ2-1	.	TRBV28	.	TGTGCCAGCAGTTTATTCCAGGCCCCTAATGAGCAGTTCTTC	CASSLFQAPNEQFF
TRBJ2-3	TRBD1	TRBV7-3	.	TGTGCCAGCAGCGTGAACAGGGGCCGACTCACAGATACGCAGTATTTT	CASSVNRGRLTDTQYF
TRBJ1-1	TRBD1	TRBV18	.	TGTGCCAGCTCACACTCAATCCCTGGACAGGGCAACACTGAAGCTTTCTTT	CASSHSIPGQGNTEAFF
TRBJ2-5	.	TRBV2	.	TGTGCCAGCACAGGAGGGGGCGGGGAGACCCAGTACTTC	CASTGGGGETQYF
TRBJ2-5	.	TRBV13	few	TGTGCCAGCAGCTTAGCCATGTACCATCACCAGTACTTC	CASSLAMYHHQYF
TRBJ2-5	.	TRBV5-1	.	TGCGCCAGCAGCAACGCGTTGACAGGACAAGAGACCCAGTACTTC	CASSNALTGQETQYF
TRBJ2-5	.	TRBV19	few	TGTGCCAGTAGTATGACAGTCCAAGAGACCCAGTACTTC	CASSMTVQETQYF
TRBJ1-4	.	TRBV7-2	few	TGTGCCAGCAGCTCCGTTACAGGGTTTAATGAAAAACTGTTTTTT	CASSSVTGFNEKLFF